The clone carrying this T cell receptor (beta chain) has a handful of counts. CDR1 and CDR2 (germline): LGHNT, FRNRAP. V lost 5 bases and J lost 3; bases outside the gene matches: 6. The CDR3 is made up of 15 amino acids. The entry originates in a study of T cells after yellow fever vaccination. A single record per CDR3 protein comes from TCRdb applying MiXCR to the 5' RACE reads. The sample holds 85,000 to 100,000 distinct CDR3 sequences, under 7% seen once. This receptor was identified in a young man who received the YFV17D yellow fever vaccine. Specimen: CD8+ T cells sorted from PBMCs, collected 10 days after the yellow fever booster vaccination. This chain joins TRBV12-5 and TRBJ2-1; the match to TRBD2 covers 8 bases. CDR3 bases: TGTGCTAGTGGTGCCTCTGCGGGGGGCTACAATGAGCAGTTCTTC. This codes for CASGASAGGYNEQFF.